Described below is a single T cell receptor (beta chain) sequence and its context. Libraries were prepared by immunoSEQ multiplex PCR; TCRdb keeps only in-frame clonotypes and omits some of them. The table lists about 15,000 clones, roughly a third of them singletons. The data stem from a study of graft-versus-host responses after intestinal transplantation. Study context: Among the recipients, transplants were multivisceral, liver-intestinal, or isolated intestinal. Every recipient had anti-thymocyte globulin induction and approximately three years of tacrolimus plus steroids.

The CDR3 spans 14 residues. CDR1 SGHNT and CDR2 YENEEA come from the germline V gene. V lost 0 bases, J lost 2 bases, and 6 bases lay in between. The plating included about 200,000 irradiated, violet-dye-labeled stimulator cells together with about 200,000 CFSE-labeled responder cells. Proliferating CFSE-low CD3+CD4+ and CD3+CD8+ responders were sorted after the reaction. The sequence was collected from a human patient who received an intestinal transplant. This material consisted of alloreactive CD4+ T cells from a mixed lymphocyte reaction culture, taken before intestinal transplant. Subset in this sample: CFSE-low proliferating T cells sorted from approximately 6-day pre-transplant mixed lymphocyte reaction (GvH or HvG direction). This rearrangement joins TRBV11-3 to TRBJ2-3; no definite D call. The CDR3 sequence is CASSLDGSTDTQYF. For the CDR3, the DNA is TGTGCCAGCAGCTTAGATGGGTCCACAGATACGCAGTATTTT.